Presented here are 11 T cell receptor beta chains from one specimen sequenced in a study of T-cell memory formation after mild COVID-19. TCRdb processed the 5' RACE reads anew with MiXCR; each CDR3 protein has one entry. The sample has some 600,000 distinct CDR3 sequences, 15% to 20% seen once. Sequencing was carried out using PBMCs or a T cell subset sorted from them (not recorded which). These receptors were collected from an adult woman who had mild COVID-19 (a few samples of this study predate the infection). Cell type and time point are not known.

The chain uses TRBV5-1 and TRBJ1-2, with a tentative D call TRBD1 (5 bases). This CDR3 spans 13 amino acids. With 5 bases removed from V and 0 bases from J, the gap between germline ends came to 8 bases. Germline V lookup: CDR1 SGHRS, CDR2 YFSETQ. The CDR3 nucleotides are TGCGCCAGCAGACAGGACTCTAACTATGGCTACACCTTC. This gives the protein CASRQDSNYGYTF.

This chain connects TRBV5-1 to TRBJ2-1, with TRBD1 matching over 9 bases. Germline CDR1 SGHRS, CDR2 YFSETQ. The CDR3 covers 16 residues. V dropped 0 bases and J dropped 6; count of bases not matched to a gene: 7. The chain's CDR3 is CASSLAQGARTNEQFF. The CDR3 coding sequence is TGCGCCAGCAGCTTGGCACAGGGGGCGAGAACCAATGAGCAGTTCTTC.

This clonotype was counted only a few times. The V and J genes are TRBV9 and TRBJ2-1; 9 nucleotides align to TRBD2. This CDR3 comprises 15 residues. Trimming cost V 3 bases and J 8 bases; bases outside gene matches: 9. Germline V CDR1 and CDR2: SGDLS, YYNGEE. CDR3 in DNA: TGTGCCAGCAGCGCAGCGGGGGGACCTCCGGATGAGCAGTTCTTC. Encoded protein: CASSAAGGPPDEQFF.

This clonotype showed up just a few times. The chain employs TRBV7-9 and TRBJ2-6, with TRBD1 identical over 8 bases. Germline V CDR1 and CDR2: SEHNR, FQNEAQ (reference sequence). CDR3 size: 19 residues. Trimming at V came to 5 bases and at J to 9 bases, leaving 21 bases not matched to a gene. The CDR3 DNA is TGTGCCAGCAGCCCCCAGGGGGCAGGGGGCTCAAAAAAGGGCAACGTCCTGACTTTC. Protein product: CASSPQGAGGSKKGNVLTF.

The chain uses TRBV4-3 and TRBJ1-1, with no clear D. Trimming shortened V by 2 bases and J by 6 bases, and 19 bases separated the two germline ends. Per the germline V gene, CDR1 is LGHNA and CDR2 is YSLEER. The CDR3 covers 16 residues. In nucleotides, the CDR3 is TGCGCCAGCAGCCAACAGCCGGGATTTCCGGGCGCTGAAGCTTTCTTT. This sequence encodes CASSQQPGFPGAEAFF.

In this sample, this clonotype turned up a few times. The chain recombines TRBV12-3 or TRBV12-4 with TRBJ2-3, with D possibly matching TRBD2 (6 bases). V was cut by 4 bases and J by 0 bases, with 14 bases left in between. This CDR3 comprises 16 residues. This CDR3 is CASSSGTRASTDTQYF. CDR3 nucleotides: TGTGCCAGCAGTTCAGGGACTCGTGCTAGCACAGATACGCAGTATTTT.

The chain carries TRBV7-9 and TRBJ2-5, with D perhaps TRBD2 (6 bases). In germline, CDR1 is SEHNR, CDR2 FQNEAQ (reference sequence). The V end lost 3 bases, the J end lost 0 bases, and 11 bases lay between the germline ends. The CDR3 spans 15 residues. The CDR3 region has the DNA TGTGCCAGCAGCTTCGTGGGGGGTGACCAAGAGACCCAGTACTTC. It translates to CASSFVGGDQETQYF.

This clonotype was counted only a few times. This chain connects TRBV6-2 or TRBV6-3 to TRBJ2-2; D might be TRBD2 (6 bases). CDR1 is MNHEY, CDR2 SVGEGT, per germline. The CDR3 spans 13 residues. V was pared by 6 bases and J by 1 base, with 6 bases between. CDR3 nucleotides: TGTGCCAGCAGGGGGGGGAACACCGGGGAGCTGTTTTTT. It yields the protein CASRGGNTGELFF.

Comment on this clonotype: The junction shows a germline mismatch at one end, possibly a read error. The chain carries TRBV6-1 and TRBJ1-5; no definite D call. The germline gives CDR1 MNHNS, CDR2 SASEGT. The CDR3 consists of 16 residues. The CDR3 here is CASSEMWDGSSQPQHF. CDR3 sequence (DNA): TGTGCCAGCAGTGAAATGTGGGATGGGAGCAGTCAGCCCCAGCATTTT.

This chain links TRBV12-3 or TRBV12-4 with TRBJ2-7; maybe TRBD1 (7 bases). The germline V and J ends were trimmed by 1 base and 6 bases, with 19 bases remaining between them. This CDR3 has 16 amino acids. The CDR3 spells CASSLGPQGGFAEQYF. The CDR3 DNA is TGTGCCAGCAGTTTAGGGCCCCAGGGGGGTTTCGCCGAGCAGTACTTC.

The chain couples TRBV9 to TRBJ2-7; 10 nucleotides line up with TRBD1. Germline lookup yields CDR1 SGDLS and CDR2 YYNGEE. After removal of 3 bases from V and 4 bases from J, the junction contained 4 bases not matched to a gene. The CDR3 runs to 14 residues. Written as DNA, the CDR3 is TGTGCCAGCAGCGCTGGACAGGGGGGATACGAGCAGTACTTC. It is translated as CASSAGQGGYEQYF.